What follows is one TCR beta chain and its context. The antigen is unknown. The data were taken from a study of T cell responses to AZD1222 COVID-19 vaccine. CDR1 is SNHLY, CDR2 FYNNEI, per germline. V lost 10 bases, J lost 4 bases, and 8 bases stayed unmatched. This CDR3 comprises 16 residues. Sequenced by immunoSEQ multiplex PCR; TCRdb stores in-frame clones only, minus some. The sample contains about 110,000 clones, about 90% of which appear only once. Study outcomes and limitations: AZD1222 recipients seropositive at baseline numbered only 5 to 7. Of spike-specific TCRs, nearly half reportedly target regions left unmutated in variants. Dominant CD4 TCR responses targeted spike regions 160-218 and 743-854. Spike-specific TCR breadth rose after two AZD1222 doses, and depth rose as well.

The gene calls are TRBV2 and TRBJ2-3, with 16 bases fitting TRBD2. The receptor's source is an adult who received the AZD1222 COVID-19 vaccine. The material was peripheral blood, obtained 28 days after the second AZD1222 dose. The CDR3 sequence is CATSKGTSGGADTQYF. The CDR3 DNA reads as TGTGCCACGTCTAAAGGGACTAGCGGGGGGGCAGATACGCAGTATTTT.